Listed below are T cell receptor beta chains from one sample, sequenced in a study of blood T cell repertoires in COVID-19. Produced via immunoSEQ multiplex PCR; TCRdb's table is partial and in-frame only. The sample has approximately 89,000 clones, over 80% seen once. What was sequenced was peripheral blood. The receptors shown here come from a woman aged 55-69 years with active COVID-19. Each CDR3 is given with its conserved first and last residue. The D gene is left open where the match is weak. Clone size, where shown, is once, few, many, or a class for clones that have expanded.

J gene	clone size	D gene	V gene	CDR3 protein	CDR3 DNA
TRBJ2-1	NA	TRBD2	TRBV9	CASSPHGGEGNEQFF	TGTGCCAGCAGCCCTCACGGGGGGGAAGGCAATGAGCAGTTCTTC
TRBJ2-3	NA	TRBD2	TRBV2	CASRWSPSGSSTDTQYF	TGTGCCAGCAGATGGTCCCCTAGCGGGAGTAGCACAGATACGCAGTATTTT
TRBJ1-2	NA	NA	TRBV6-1	CASSEDRNYGYTF	TGTGCCAGCAGTGAGGACAGAAACTATGGCTACACCTTC
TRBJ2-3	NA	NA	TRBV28	CASSPWGVSTDTQYF	TGTGCCAGCAGTCCATGGGGGGTCAGCACAGATACGCAGTATTTT
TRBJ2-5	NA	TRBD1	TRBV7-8	CASSLADTGGAETQYF	TGTGCCAGCAGCTTAGCGGATACAGGGGGCGCAGAGACCCAGTACTTC
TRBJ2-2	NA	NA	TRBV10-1	CASQGQNTGELFF	TGCGCCAGCCAGGGACAGAACACCGGGGAGCTGTTTTTT
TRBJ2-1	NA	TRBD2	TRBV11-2	CASSFPREGEQFF	TGTGCCAGCAGCTTTCCGCGGGAGGGTGAGCAGTTCTTC
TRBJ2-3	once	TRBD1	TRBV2	CASGVGTGGTDTQYF	TGTGCCAGCGGAGTCGGAACAGGGGGAACAGATACGCAGTATTTT
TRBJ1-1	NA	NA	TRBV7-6	CASQGRNTEAFF	TGTGCCAGTCAGGGGCGGAACACTGAAGCTTTCTTT
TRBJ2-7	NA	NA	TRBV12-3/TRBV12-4	CASSFAGNEQYF	TGTGCCAGCAGTTTCGCGGGCAACGAGCAGTACTTC
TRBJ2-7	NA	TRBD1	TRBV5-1	CASSFSDRAYEQYF	TGCGCCAGCAGCTTTTCGGACAGGGCCTACGAGCAGTACTTC
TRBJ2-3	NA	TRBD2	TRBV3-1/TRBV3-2	CASSLRGGDTDTQYF	TGTGCCAGCAGCCTTCGGGGGGGGGACACAGATACGCAGTATTTT
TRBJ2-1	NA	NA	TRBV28	CASSFGSGNEQFF	TGTGCCAGCAGTTTCGGCTCCGGGAATGAGCAGTTCTTC
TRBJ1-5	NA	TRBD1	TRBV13	CASSPTQGGNQPQHF	TGTGCCAGCAGCCCGACACAGGGGGGCAATCAGCCCCAGCATTTT
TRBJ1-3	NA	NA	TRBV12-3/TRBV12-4	CASSSPAGNTIYF	TGTGCCAGCAGCTCCCCAGCCGGGAACACCATATATTTT
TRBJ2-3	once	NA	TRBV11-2	CASSLGGDTQYF	TGTGCCAGCAGCTTAGGAGGGGATACGCAGTATTTT
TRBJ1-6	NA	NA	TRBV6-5	CASRFTGIVSPLHF	TGTGCCAGCAGATTTACAGGGATTGTTTCACCCCTCCACTTT
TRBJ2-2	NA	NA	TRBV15	CATSAQTVTGELFF	TGTGCCACCAGCGCCCAGACAGTCACCGGGGAGCTGTTTTTT
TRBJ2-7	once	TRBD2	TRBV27	CASSLVPSGTYEQYF	TGTGCCAGCAGTCTGGTCCCTAGCGGGACCTACGAGCAGTACTTC
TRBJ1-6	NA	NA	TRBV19	CASSIGVSYNSPLHF	TGTGCCAGTAGTATCGGAGTATCCTATAATTCACCCCTCCACTTT
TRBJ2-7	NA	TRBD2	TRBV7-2	CASSYPSGGASYEQYF	TGTGCCAGCAGCTACCCTAGCGGGGGGGCGTCCTACGAGCAGTACTTC
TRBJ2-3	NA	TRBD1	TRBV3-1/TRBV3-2	CASSQRQGVDTQYF	TGTGCCAGCAGCCAGAGACAGGGGGTAGATACGCAGTATTTT
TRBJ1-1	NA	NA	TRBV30	CAWASGTSALLNTEAFF	TGTGCCTGGGCCTCCGGGACATCGGCCCTCTTAAACACTGAAGCTTTCTTT
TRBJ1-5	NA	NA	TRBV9	CASSVGGQGPGGNQPQHF	TGTGCCAGCAGCGTAGGAGGGCAGGGGCCAGGTGGCAATCAGCCCCAGCATTTT
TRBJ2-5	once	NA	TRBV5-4	CASSLAGRIGAQETQYF	TGTGCCAGCAGCTTGGCCGGGCGGATAGGGGCCCAAGAGACCCAGTACTTC
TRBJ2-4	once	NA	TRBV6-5	CASTSGEVAKNIQYF	TGTGCCAGCACCTCCGGGGAGGTAGCCAAAAACATTCAGTACTTC
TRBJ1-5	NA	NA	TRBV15	CATSRDKGRNQPQHF	TGTGCCACCAGCAGAGACAAGGGGCGCAATCAGCCCCAGCATTTT
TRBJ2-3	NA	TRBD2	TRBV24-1	CATSDLREGSGSTDTQYF	TGTGCCACCAGTGATTTGAGGGAGGGCAGCGGAAGCACAGATACGCAGTATTTT
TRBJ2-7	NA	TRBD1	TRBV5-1	CASSLGTGEYEQYF	TGCGCCAGCAGCTTGGGGACAGGGGAGTACGAGCAGTACTTC
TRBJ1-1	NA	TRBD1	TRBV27	CASRPDRRATEAFF	TGTGCCAGCAGGCCGGACAGGCGCGCCACTGAAGCTTTCTTT
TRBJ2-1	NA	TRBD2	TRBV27	CASAPGAGAIEQFF	TGTGCCAGTGCCCCCGGAGCGGGAGCTATTGAGCAGTTCTTC
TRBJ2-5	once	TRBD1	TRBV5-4	CASSPGQGAGQETQYF	TGTGCCAGCAGCCCGGGACAGGGGGCCGGACAAGAGACCCAGTACTTC
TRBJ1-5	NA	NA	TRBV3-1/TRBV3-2	CASSQDQGNQPQHF	TGTGCCAGCAGCCAAGACCAGGGGAATCAGCCCCAGCATTTT
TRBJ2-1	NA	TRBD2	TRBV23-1	CASTPGLAQSSYNEQFF	TGCGCCAGCACTCCCGGACTAGCCCAGAGCTCCTACAATGAGCAGTTCTTC
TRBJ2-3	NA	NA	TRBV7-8	CASSVTGSPDTQYF	TGTGCCAGCAGCGTAACAGGGAGCCCAGATACGCAGTATTTT
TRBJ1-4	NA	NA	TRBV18	CASSPTGESNEKLFF	TGTGCCAGCTCACCCACCGGGGAATCGAATGAAAAACTGTTTTTT
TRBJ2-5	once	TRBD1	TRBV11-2	CASSRDRLETQYF	TGTGCCAGCAGTAGGGACAGGCTTGAGACCCAGTACTTC
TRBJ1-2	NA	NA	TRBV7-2	CASSLQAGVHYGYTF	TGTGCCAGCAGCTTACAGGCGGGCGTGCACTATGGCTACACCTTC
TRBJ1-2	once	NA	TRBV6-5	CASSFDRYYGYTF	TGTGCCAGCAGTTTTGACAGATACTATGGCTACACCTTC
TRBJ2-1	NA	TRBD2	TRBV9	CASSPPGLARPSSYNEQFF	TGTGCCAGCAGCCCTCCGGGACTAGCGAGACCAAGCTCCTACAATGAGCAGTTCTTC
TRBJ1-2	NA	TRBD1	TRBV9	CASSIGTGVDYGYTF	TGTGCCAGCAGCATCGGGACAGGGGTGGACTATGGCTACACCTTC
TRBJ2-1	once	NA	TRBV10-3	CAISEGTDNEQFF	TGTGCCATCAGTGAAGGGACTGACAATGAGCAGTTCTTC
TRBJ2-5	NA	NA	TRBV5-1	CASRTLGRREETQYF	TGCGCCAGCCGCACCCTGGGGAGGCGGGAAGAGACCCAGTACTTC
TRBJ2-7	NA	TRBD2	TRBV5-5	CASSATSGREQYF	TGTGCCAGCAGCGCTACTAGCGGCCGCGAGCAGTACTTC
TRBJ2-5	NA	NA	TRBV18	CASSPPEGTRQETQYF	TGTGCCAGCTCACCACCGGAAGGGACTCGTCAAGAGACCCAGTACTTC
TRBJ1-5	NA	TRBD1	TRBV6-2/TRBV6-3	CASSRWTGETQPQHF	TGTGCCAGCAGCCGCTGGACAGGGGAAACTCAGCCCCAGCATTTT
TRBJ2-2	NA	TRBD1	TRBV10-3	CASRTGDTGELFF	TGTGCCTCCAGGACAGGGGACACCGGGGAGCTGTTTTTT
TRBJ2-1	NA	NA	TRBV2	CASSAQAIGEQFF	TGTGCCAGCAGTGCACAGGCGATCGGTGAGCAGTTCTTC
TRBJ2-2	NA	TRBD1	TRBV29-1	CSVTRGTGRTGELFF	TGCAGCGTCACGAGAGGGACAGGACGGACCGGGGAGCTGTTTTTT
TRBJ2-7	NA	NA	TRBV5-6	CASSLGTGEVYEQYF	TGTGCCAGCAGTTTGGGGACGGGGGAGGTCTACGAGCAGTACTTC
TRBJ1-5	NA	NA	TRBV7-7	CASSLSTNQPQHF	TGTGCTAGCAGCTTAAGCACTAATCAGCCCCAGCATTTT
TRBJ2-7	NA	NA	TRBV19	CASSIDQGSFPYEQYF	TGTGCCAGTAGTATAGATCAGGGGTCGTTCCCCTACGAGCAGTACTTC
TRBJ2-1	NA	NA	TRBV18	CASSPVGGSYNEQFF	TGTGCCAGCTCACCGGTGGGGGGCTCCTACAATGAGCAGTTCTTC
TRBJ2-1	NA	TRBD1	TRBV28	CASRTGGTYNEQFF	TGTGCCAGCAGAACAGGGGGTACCTACAATGAGCAGTTCTTC
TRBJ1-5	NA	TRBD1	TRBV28	CASSTRTGFGNQPQHF	TGTGCCAGCAGCACCCGGACAGGGTTCGGCAATCAGCCCCAGCATTTT
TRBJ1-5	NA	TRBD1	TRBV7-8	CASSPSRATGNNQPQHF	TGTGCCAGCAGCCCAAGTAGGGCGACAGGGAACAATCAGCCCCAGCATTTT
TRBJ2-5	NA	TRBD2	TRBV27	CASSPAGIGETQYF	TGTGCCAGCAGTCCAGCGGGGATAGGGGAGACCCAGTACTTC
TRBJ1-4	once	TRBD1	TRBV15	CATSTRGQGSEKLFF	TGTGCCACCAGCACAAGGGGACAGGGGAGTGAAAAACTGTTTTTT
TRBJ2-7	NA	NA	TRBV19	CASSLQGPYEQYF	TGTGCCAGTAGTTTACAGGGACCCTACGAGCAGTACTTC
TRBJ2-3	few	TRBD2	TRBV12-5	CASGPGLAGFSDTQYF	TGTGCTAGTGGTCCCGGACTAGCGGGGTTTTCAGATACGCAGTATTTT